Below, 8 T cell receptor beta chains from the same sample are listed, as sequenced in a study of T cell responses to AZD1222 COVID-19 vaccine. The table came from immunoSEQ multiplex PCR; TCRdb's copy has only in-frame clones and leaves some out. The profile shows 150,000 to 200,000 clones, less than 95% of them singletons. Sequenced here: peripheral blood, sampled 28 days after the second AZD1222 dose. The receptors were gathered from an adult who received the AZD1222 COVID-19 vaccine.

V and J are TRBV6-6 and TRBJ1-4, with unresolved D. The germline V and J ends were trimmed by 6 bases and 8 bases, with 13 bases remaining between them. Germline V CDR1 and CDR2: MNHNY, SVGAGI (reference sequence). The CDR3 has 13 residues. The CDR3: CASRGEVSEKLFF. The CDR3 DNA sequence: TGTGCCAGCAGGGGAGAGGTCTCGGAAAAACTGTTTTTT.

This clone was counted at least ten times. CDR3 coding DNA: TGCGCCAGCAGCTTGGTAATGACAGGGGGCAACCGTTCACCCCTCCACTTT. It yields the protein CASSLVMTGGNRSPLHF. The chain uses TRBV5-1 and TRBJ1-6; 10 positions agree with TRBD1. Germline loops: CDR1 SGHRS, CDR2 YFSETQ. The CDR3 length is 17 residues. V shed 0 bases, J shed 9 bases, and the junction held 9 bases outside the gene matches.

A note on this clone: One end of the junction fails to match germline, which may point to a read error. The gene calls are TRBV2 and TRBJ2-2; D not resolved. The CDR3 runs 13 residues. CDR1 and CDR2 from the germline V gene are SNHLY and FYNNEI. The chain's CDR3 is CASREVDTGELFF. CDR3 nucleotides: TGTGCCAGCAGAGAAGTAGACACCGGGGAGCTGTTTTTT.

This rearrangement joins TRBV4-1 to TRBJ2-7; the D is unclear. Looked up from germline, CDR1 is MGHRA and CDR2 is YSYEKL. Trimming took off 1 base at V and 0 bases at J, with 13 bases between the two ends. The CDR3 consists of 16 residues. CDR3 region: CASSQGWNGFSYEQYF. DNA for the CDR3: TGCGCCAGCAGCCAAGGATGGAACGGGTTCTCCTACGAGCAGTACTTC.

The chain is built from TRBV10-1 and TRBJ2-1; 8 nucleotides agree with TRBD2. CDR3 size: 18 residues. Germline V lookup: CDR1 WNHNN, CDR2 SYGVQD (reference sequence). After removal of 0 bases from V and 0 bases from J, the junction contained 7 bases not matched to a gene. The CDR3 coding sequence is TGCGCCAGCAGTGAGTCGCGCGGGGGGCCGGTCTCCTACAATGAGCAGTTCTTC. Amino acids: CASSESRGGPVSYNEQFF.

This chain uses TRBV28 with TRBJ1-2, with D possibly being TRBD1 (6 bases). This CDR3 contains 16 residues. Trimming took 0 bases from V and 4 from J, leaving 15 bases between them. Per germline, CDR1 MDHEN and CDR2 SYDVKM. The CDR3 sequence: CASSLWGITGSYGYTF. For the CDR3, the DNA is TGTGCCAGCAGTTTATGGGGTATTACAGGGAGCTATGGCTACACCTTC.

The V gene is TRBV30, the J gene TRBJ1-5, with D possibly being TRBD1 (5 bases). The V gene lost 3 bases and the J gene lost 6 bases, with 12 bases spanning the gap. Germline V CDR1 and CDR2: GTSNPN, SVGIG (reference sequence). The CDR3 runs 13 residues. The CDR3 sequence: CAWSGGTTQPQHF. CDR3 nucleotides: TGTGCCTGGAGCGGAGGGACGACTCAGCCCCAGCATTTT.

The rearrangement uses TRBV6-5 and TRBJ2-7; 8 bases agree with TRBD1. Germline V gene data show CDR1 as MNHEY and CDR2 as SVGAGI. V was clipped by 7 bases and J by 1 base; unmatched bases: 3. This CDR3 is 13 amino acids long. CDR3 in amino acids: CASNRGASYEQYF. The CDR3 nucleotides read TGTGCCAGCAACAGGGGGGCTTCCTACGAGCAGTACTTC.